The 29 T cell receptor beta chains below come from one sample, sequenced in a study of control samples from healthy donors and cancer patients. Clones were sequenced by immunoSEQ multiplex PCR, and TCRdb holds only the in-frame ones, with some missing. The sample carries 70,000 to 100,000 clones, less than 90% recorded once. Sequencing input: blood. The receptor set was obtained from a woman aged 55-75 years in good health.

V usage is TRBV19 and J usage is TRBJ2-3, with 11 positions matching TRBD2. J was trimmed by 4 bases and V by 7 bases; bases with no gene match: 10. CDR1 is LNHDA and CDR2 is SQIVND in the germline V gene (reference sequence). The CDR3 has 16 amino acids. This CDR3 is CASKTASGRLPDTQYF. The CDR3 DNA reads TGTGCCAGTAAAACCGCTAGCGGGAGGCTCCCAGATACGCAGTATTTT.

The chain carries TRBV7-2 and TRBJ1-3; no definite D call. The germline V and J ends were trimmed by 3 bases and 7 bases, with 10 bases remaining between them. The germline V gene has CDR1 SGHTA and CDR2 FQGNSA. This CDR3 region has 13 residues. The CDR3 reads CASSFSLRNTIYF. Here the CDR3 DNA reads TGTGCCAGCAGCTTCTCCCTACGGAACACCATATATTTT.

The chain's CDR3 is CSASLRVGLGEQYF. CDR3 in DNA: TGCAGTGCCAGTTTGAGGGTAGGGTTGGGGGAGCAGTACTTC. V and J are TRBV20-1 and TRBJ2-7; tentative D call: TRBD2 (5 bases). CDR3 size: 14 residues. Germline lookup yields CDR1 DFQATT and CDR2 SNEGSKA (reference sequence). V gave up 6 bases and J gave up 7 bases, with 22 bases separating them.

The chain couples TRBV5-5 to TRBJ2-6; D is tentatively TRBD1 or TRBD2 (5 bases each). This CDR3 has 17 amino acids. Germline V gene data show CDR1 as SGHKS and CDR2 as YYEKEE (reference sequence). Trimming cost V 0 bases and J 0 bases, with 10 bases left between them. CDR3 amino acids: CASSLAGHRSGANVLTF. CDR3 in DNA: TGTGCCAGCAGCTTGGCGGGGCATCGCTCTGGGGCCAACGTCCTGACTTTC.

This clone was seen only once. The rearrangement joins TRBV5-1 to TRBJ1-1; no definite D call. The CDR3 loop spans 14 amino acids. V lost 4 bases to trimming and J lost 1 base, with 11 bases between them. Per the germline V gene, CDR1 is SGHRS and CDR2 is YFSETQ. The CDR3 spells CASSASPGNTEAFF. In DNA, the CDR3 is TGCGCCAGCAGCGCCTCACCTGGGAACACTGAAGCTTTCTTT.

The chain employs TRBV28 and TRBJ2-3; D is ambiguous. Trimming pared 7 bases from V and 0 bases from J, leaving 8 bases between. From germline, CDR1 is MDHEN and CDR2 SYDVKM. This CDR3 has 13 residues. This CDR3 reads CASMGDSTDTQYF. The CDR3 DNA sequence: TGTGCCAGCATGGGCGACAGCACAGATACGCAGTATTTT.

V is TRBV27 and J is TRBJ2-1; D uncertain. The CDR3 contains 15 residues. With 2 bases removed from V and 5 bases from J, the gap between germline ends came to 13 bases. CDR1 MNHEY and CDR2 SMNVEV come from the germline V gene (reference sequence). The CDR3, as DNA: TGTGCCAGCAGTTTAAGGCACCCCCGAAACAATGAGCAGTTCTTC. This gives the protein CASSLRHPRNNEQFF.

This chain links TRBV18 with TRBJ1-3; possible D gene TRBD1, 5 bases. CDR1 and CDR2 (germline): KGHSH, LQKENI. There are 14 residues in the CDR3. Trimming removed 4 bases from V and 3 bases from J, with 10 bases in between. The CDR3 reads CASSHDSNGNTIYF. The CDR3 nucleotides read TGTGCCAGCTCACACGACAGTAATGGAAACACCATATATTTT.

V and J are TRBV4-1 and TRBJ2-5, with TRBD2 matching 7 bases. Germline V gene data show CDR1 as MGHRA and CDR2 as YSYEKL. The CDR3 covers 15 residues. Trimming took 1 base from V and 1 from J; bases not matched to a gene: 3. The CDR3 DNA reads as TGCGCCAGCAGCCAAGTCAGCGGGACCCAAGAGACCCAGTACTTC. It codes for CASSQVSGTQETQYF.

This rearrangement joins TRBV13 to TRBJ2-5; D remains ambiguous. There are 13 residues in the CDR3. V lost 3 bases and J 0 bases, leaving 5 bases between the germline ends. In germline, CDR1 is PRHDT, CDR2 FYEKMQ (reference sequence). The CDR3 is CASSFRYQETQYF. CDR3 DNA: TGTGCCAGCAGCTTTAGGTACCAAGAGACCCAGTACTTC.

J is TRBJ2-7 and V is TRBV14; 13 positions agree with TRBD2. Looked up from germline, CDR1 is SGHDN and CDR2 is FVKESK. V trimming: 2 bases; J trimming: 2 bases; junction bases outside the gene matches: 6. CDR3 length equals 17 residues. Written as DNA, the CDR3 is TGTGCCAGCAGCCAATTCCGGACTAGCGGGAGCCCCTACGAGCAGTACTTC. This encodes CASSQFRTSGSPYEQYF.

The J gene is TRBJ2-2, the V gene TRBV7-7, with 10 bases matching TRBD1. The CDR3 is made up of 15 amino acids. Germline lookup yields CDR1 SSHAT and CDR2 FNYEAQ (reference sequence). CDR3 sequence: CAVPGQGMNTGELFF. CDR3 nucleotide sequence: TGTGCTGTTCCGGGACAGGGGATGAACACCGGGGAGCTGTTTTTT. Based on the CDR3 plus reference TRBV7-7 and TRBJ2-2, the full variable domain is GAGVSQSPRYKVTKRGQDVTLRCDPISSHATLYWYQQALGQGPEFLTYFNYEAQPDKSGLPSDRFSAERPEGSISTLTIQRTEQRDSAMYRCAVPGQGMNTGELFFGEGSRLTVL.

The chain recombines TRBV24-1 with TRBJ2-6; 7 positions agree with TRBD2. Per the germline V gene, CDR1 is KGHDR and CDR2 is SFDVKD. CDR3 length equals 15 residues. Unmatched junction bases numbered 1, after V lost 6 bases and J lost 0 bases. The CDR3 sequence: CATSPGGSGANVLTF. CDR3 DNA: TGTGCCACCAGTCCGGGGGGCTCTGGGGCCAACGTCCTGACTTTC.

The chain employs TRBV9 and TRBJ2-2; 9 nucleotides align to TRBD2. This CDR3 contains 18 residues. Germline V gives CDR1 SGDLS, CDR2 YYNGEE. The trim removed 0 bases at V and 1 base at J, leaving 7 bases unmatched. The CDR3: CASSVAGGLAVNTGELFF. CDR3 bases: TGTGCCAGCAGCGTAGCTGGGGGACTAGCAGTGAACACCGGGGAGCTGTTTTTT.

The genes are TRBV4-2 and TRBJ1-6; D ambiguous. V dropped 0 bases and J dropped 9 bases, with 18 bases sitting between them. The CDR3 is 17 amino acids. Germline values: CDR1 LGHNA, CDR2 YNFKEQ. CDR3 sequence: CASSQDLREVSRSPLHF. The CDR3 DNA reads TGTGCCAGCAGCCAAGATCTTCGGGAGGTTTCGCGTTCACCCCTCCACTTT.

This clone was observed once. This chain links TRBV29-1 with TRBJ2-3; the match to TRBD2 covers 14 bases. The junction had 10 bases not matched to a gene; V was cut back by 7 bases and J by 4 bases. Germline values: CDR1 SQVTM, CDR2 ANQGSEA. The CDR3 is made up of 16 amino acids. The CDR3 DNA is TGCAGCGCAGGGGGACTAGCGGGAGATGGTGCAGATACGCAGTATTTT. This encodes CSAGGLAGDGADTQYF.

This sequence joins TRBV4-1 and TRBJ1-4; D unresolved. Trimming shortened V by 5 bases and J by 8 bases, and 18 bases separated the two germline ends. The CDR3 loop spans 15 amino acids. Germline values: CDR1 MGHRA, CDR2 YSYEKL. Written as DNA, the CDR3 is TGCGCCAGCAGCGATCACGGAGGGCTCCGCGAAAAACTGTTTTTT. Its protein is CASSDHGGLREKLFF.

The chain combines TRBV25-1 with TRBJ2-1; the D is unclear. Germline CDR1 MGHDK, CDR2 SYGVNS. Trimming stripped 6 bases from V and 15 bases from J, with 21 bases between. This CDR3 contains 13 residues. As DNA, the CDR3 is TGTGCCAGCAGCAGAGAGTGGTATTCCCCCTGGTTCTTC. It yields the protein CASSREWYSPWFF. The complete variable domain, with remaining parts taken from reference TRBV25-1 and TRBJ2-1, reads EADIYQTPRYLVIGTGKKITLECSQTMGHDKMYWYQQDPGMELHLIHYSYGVNSTEKGDLSSESTVSRIRTEHFPLTLESARPSHTSQYLCASSREWYSPWFFGPGTRLTVL.

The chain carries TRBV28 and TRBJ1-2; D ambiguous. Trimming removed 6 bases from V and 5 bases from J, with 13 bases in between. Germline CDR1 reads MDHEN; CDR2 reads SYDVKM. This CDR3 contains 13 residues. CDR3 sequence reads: CASRTLGGYGYTF. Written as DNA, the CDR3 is TGTGCCAGCAGGACGCTGGGTGGGTATGGCTACACCTTC.

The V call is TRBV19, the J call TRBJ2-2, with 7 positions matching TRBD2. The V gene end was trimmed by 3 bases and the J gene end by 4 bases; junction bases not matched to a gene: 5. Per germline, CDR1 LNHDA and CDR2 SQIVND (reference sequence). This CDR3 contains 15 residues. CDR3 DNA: TGTGCCAGTAGTATTGGGGGGGATGGCACCGGGGAGCTGTTTTTT. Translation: CASSIGGDGTGELFF.

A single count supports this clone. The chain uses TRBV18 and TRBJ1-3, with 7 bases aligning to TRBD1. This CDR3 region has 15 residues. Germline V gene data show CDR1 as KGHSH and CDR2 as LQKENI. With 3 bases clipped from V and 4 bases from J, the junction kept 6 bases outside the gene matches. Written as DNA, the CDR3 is TGTGCCAGCTCACCCCCGACAGGGTACGGAAACACCATATATTTT. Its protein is CASSPPTGYGNTIYF.

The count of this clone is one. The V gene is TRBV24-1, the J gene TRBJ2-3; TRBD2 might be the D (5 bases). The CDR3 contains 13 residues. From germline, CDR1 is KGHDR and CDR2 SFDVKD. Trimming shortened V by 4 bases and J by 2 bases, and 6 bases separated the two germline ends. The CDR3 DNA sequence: TGTGCCACCAGTGAGGGAGCCACAGATACGCAGTATTTT. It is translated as CATSEGATDTQYF.

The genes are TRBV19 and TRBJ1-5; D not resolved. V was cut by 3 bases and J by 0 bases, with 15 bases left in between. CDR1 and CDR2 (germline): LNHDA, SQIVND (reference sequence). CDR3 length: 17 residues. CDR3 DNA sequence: TGTGCCAGTAGTATCGGCAGAGCTCCGTATAGCAATCAGCCCCAGCATTTT. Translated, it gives CASSIGRAPYSNQPQHF.

CDR3 sequence reads: CATGGTETNYGYTF. CDR3 sequence (DNA): TGCGCCACAGGTGGGACGGAAACTAACTATGGCTACACCTTC. The chain recombines TRBV5-1 with TRBJ1-2; possibly TRBD1 for D (5 bases). V was clipped by 9 bases and J by 0 bases, with 15 bases between them. There are 14 residues in the CDR3. The germline gives CDR1 SGHRS, CDR2 YFSETQ.

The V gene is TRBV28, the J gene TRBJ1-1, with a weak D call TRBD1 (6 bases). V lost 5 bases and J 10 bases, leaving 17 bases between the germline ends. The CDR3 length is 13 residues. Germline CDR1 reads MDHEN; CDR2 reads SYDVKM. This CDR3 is CASSTPGRGVAFF. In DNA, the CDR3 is TGTGCCAGCAGTACCCCTGGCAGGGGCGTAGCTTTCTTT.

The CDR3 is CASSLDGRPNQPQHF. The CDR3, as DNA: TGCGCCAGCAGCTTGGATGGCAGGCCAAATCAGCCCCAGCATTTT. The V and J genes are TRBV5-1 and TRBJ1-5, with unresolved D. CDR1 is SGHRS and CDR2 is YFSETQ in the germline V gene. V was cut by 0 bases and J by 4 bases, with 11 bases left in between. This CDR3 region has 15 residues.

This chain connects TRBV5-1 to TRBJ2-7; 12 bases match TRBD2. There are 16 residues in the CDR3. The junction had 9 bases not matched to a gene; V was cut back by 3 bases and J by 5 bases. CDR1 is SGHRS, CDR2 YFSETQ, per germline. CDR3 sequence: CASSWGLAGTLDEQYF. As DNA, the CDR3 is TGCGCCAGCAGCTGGGGACTAGCGGGTACCCTAGACGAGCAGTACTTC.

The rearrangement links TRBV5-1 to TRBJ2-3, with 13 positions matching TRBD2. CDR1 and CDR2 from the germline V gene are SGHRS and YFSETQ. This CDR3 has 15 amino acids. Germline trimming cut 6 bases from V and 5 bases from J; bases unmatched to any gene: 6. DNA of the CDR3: TGCGCCAGCAACACGGGACTAGCGGGAATAGATACGCAGTATTTT. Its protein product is CASNTGLAGIDTQYF.

This CDR3 is CSASKLAGYGEQFF. The DNA of the CDR3 is TGCAGTGCTAGTAAGTTAGCGGGGTACGGTGAGCAGTTCTTC. The genes are TRBV20-1 and TRBJ2-1; 8 nucleotides line up with TRBD2. The CDR3 consists of 14 residues. The V gene's germline CDR1 is DFQATT and CDR2 SNEGSKA (reference sequence). The V gene end was trimmed by 3 bases and the J gene end by 9 bases; junction bases not matched to a gene: 10.